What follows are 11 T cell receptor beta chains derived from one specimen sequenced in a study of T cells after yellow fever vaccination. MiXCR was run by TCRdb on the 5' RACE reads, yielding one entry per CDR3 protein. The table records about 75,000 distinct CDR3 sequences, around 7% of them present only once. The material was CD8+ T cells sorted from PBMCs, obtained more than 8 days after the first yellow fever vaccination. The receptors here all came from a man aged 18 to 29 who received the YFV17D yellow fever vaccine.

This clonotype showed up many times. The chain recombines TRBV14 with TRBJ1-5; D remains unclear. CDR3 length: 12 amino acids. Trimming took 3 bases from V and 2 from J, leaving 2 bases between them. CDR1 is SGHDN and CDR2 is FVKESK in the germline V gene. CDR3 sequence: CASSQGNQPQHF. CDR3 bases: TGTGCCAGCAGCCAGGGCAATCAGCCCCAGCATTTT.

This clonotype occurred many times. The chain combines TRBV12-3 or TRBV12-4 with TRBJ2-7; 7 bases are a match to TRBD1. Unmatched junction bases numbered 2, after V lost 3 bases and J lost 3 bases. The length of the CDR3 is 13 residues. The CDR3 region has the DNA TGTGCCAGCAGTTTCGGACAGGTCTACGAGCAGTACTTC. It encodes CASSFGQVYEQYF.

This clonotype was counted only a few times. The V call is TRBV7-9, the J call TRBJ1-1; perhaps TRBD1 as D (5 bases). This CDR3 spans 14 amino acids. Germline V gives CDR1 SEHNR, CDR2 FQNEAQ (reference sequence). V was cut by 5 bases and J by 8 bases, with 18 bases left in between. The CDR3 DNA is TGTGCCAGCAGCCGCAGGGTGCCCGACGGGGAAGCTTTCTTT. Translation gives CASSRRVPDGEAFF.

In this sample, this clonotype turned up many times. The CDR3 DNA follows: TGTGCCAGCAGCCCTCGCAGTACAGGGACCTACGAGCAGTACTTC. Its protein product is CASSPRSTGTYEQYF. The chain couples TRBV7-6 to TRBJ2-7; perhaps TRBD1 as D (6 bases). The CDR3 runs to 15 residues. Germline-derived CDR1 and CDR2 are SGHVS and FNYEAQ. Trimming took off 5 bases at V and 2 bases at J, with 16 bases between the two ends. The complete variable domain, with remaining parts taken from reference TRBV7-6 and TRBJ2-7, reads GAGVSQSPRYKVTKRGQDVALRCDPISGHVSLYWYRQALGQGPEFLTYFNYEAQQDKSGLPNDRFSAERPEGSISTLTIQRTEQRDSAMYRCASSPRSTGTYEQYFGPGTRLTVT.

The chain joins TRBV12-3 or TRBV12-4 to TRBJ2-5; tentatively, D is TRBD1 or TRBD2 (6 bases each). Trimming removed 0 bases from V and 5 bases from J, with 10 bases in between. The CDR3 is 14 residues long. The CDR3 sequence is CASSLAGGRETQYF. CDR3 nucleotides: TGTGCCAGCAGTTTAGCGGGGGGCCGGGAGACCCAGTACTTC.

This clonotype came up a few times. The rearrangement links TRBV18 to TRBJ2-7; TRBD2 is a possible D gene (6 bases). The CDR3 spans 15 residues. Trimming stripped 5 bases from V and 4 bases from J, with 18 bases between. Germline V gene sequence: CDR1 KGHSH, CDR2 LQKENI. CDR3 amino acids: CASSTTPGLPYEQYV. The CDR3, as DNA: TGTGCCAGCTCAACAACGCCGGGACTGCCTTACGAGCAGTACGTC.

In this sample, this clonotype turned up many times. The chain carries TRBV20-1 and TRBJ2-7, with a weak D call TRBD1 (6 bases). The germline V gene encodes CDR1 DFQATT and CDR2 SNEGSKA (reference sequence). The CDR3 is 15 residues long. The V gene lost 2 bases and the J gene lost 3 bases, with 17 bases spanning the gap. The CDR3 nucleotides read TGCAGTGCTAGACCGACAGGCTTCTCTCTCTACGAGCAGTACGTC. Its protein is CSARPTGFSLYEQYV.

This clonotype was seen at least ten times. CDR3 coding DNA: TGTGCCAGCAGTTATTTGACTAGCGGCTACAATGAGCAGTTCTTC. Amino acid sequence: CASSYLTSGYNEQFF. V gene TRBV7-2 combines with J gene TRBJ2-1; 9 nucleotides agree with TRBD2. The CDR3 sequence is 15 residues long. The junction had 6 bases not matched to a gene; V was cut back by 6 bases and J by 3 bases. The germline V gene has CDR1 SGHTA and CDR2 FQGNSA.

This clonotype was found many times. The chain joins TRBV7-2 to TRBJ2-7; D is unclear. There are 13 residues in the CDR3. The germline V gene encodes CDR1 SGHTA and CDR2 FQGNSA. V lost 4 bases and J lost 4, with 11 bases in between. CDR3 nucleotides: TGTGCCAGCAGCTCCCTTCCGTGGTACGAGCAGTACTTC. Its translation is CASSSLPWYEQYF.

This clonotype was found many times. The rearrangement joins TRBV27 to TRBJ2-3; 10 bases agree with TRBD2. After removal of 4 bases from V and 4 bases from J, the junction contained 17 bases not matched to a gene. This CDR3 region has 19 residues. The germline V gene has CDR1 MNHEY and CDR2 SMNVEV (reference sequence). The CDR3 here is CASSSRTSGDPRDSDTQYF. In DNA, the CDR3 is TGTGCCAGCAGTTCGAGAACTAGCGGGGACCCCAGGGATTCAGATACGCAGTATTTT.

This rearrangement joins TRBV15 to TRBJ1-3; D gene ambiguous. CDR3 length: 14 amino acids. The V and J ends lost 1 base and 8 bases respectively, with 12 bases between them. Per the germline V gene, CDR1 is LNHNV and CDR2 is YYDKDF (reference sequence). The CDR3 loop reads CATSRAYTRDTIYF. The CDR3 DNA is TGTGCCACCAGCAGAGCGTACACGAGGGACACCATATATTTT.